Below, one T cell receptor (beta chain) is given with its context. This clonotype was picked up a small number of times. The antigen it recognizes is unknown. Nothing much larger sits one base from this clone, and base qualities are not available. This sample was taken from a study of human T cells and chemical hapten exposure (dated by TCRdb to the early 2020s). The study in broad terms: For sensitization, 2% DPC in acetone was applied to an approximately 2 cm by approximately 2 cm area of upper inner arm skin. Throughout the approximately 23-week study period, patients were also given weekly therapeutic DPC doses on the scalp. Patch testing was done on the upper back using Finn chambers containing 0.01% DPC, and results were scored after 6 days according to International Contact Dermatitis Research Group standards. The mostly female patient cohort included alopecia areata with under or over 50% scalp involvement, alopecia totalis and alopecia universalis. The libraries were sequenced as a pool, and the TCR yield per sample differed mostly because of small variations in library volumes within the pool. This study followed changes in the peripheral blood TCR repertoire in vivo during primary and secondary sensitization of alopecia patients to the hapten diphenylcyclopropenone (DPC). Blood samples were taken from patients before sensitization (week 0) and then at 2, 6 and about 24 weeks after DPC sensitization. For TCR sequencing, blood came from approximately 29 alopecia patients at anywhere from one to four time points (pre-sensitization, 2, 6 and 24 weeks).

What the research found in general, with its limitations: Expanded TCRs formed significantly more large CDR3 similarity clusters than pre-sensitization or healthy control sets, consistent with antigen-driven responses. DPC sensitization did not change the number of TCRs with a frequency above 1 in 1000, and there was no evidence of changes in global repertoire structure. Because all patients had alopecia, a presumed autoimmune disease, the immune response of the patients might differ from that of healthy individuals. The number of PT1 expanded TCRs positively correlated with patch test score, significant at thresholds 8, 16 and 32 but not 4. After repeated subsampling, the strength of the expansion versus patch-test correlation and the threshold at which it became significant changed.

Spanning cysteine to phenylalanine, the CDR3 consists of 14 amino acids. The CDR3 DNA has 42 bases and is translated from base 1. V loses 10 bases of germline sequence and J loses 2 bases, and the interval between the two ends is 18 bases. As encoded in the germline V gene, CDR1 is LGHNT while CDR2 is FRNRAP. The time point label corresponds to: patch test 1, 2 weeks after DPC sensitization. Sample treatment or condition, as interpreted from the label and publication: therapeutic diphenylcyclopropenone sensitization with weekly scalp DPC. Blood at each patch-test visit was drawn before the patch test was applied. Eligible patients were aged 18 to 70, diagnosed with alopecia, deemed suitable for DPC therapy, and excluded if pregnant. Total RNA was isolated from unfractionated whole blood collected in Tempus Blood RNA tubes. Libraries were constructed by RACE. Sequencing used a NextSeq 500. Library preparation attached unique molecular identifiers to individual cDNA molecules for quantitative, reproducible TCR counting. From each blood RNA sample, both TCR alpha and TCR beta chains were sequenced. The original pipeline was this. The median number of TCRs per sample was 90,000 to 100,000, ranging from 23,224 to 690,600. V, J and CDR3 annotation of the TCR reads was carried out using the Decombinator software suite. For PS versus PT1 abundance plots, all samples were subsampled to the same number of TCRs (28,000). TCRs were defined as expanded if absent before sensitization and observed at least eight times at the 2-week time point. In-frame beta chains were kept once TCRdb had trimmed the public reads at Q25 with fastp and called clones with MiXCR. Each CDR3 protein appears once, grouped with its most common genes and DNA. None of the V and J calls come from the authors' own analysis; TCRdb made them. The sample yields roughly 180,000 distinct CDR3 sequences; roughly 15% were counted once. About 1.7% of the sample lies in the top ten.

The source material was whole blood, sampled in connection with sensitization to the hapten diphenylcyclopropenone (DPC). The chain was built from TRBV12-5 and TRBJ2-7; 6 matching bases give a weak D call of TRBD1. The TCR was taken from a young woman with alopecia areata. Some clones in this sample may be carry-over from other donors' samples. The CDR3 protein is CATVSDSPPYEQYF. The DNA sequence is TGTGCTACCGTGTCGGACAGTCCGCCCTACGAGCAGTACTTC.